The 30 T cell receptor beta chains listed next were all sequenced from one sample in a study of T cell responses to AZD1222 COVID-19 vaccine. Produced via immunoSEQ multiplex PCR; TCRdb's table is partial and in-frame only. This sample has about 150,000 clones, with more than 85% found just once. Material: peripheral blood, obtained on day 0 of AZD1222 vaccination. The origin of the receptors is an adult in good health.

The chain joins TRBV19 to TRBJ1-2; 7 nucleotides align to TRBD1. The V segment lost 2 bases and the J segment 8 bases; nucleotides outside the gene matches: 5. Germline CDR1 LNHDA, CDR2 SQIVND (reference sequence). The CDR3 length is 13 residues. Written as DNA, the CDR3 is TGTGCCAGTAGTATAAGGCAGGGGGAGGGCTACACCTTC. Protein: CASSIRQGEGYTF. The full variable domain, with the rest looked up from reference TRBV19 and TRBJ1-2, is DGGITQSPKYLFRKEGQNVTLSCEQNLNHDAMYWYRQDPGQGLRLIYYSQIVNDFQKGDIAEGYSVSREKKESFPLTVTSAQKNPTAFYLCASSIRQGEGYTFGSGTRLTVV.

This rearrangement joins TRBV4-2 to TRBJ2-4; TRBD1 or TRBD2 may be the D gene (5 bases each). V lost 0 bases and J lost 0, with 15 bases in between. In germline, CDR1 is LGHNA, CDR2 YNFKEQ. The CDR3 runs to 18 residues. CDR3 DNA sequence: TGTGCCAGCAGCCAAGAGGTGGGGGTCATGCTAGCCAAAAACATTCAGTACTTC. It codes for CASSQEVGVMLAKNIQYF.

The chain has TRBV9 and TRBJ2-1; 7 bases agree with TRBD2. V shed 0 bases and J 7 bases; nucleotides not matched to a gene: 10. CDR3 length equals 16 residues. Germline V gene lookup returns CDR1 SGDLS and CDR2 YYNGEE. The chain's CDR3 is CASSVVGLAEINEQFF. CDR3 bases: TGTGCCAGCAGCGTAGTTGGGCTAGCGGAAATAAATGAGCAGTTCTTC.

This chain links TRBV7-3 with TRBJ2-2, with D perhaps assigned TRBD1 or TRBD2 (5 bases each). The V gene's germline CDR1 is SGHTA and CDR2 FQGTGA. Trimming left V 4 bases short and J 6 bases short, with 18 bases between. This CDR3 is 16 amino acids long. This CDR3 reads CASSYARDVPPGELFF. The CDR3 DNA follows: TGTGCCAGCAGCTACGCCCGGGACGTTCCTCCCGGGGAGCTGTTTTTT.

J is TRBJ1-3 and V is TRBV11-2; a weak D match, TRBD1 (6 bases). The ends were cut back, 4 bases at V and 7 bases at J, with 14 bases in the middle. The CDR3 length is 14 residues. Germline CDR1 is SGHAT and CDR2 is FQNNGV. The CDR3 protein is CASSSSTGLNTIYF. The CDR3 nucleotides are TGTGCCAGCAGCTCCTCGACAGGTCTCAACACCATATATTTT. Full variable domain (missing parts from reference TRBV11-2 and TRBJ1-3): EAGVAQSPRYKIIEKRQSVAFWCNPISGHATLYWYQQILGQGPKLLIQFQNNGVVDDSQLPKDRFSAERLKGVDSTLKIQPAKLEDSAVYLCASSSSTGLNTIYFGEGSWLTVV.

The rearrangement joins TRBV2 to TRBJ1-6; D remains unclear. Trimming cost V 6 bases and J 7 bases, with 13 bases left between them. The CDR3 sequence is 14 residues long. Germline CDR1 SNHLY, CDR2 FYNNEI. The CDR3 DNA reads TGTGCCAGCAGCCCCTACCGAACGAATTCACCCCTCCACTTT. Its translation: CASSPYRTNSPLHF.

This clone was observed once. V and J are TRBV24-1 and TRBJ2-5; D gene ambiguous. CDR3 size: 15 residues. The V gene lost 5 bases and the J gene lost 4 bases, with 16 bases spanning the gap. CDR1 and CDR2 (germline): KGHDR, SFDVKD. The CDR3 DNA sequence: TGTGCCACCAGTGCCCTGGATCAGCGTGGAGAGACCCAGTACTTC. Protein sequence: CATSALDQRGETQYF.

The sample holds one count of this clone. The chain has TRBV12-3 or TRBV12-4 and TRBJ1-2; D gene uncertain. The CDR3 loop spans 13 amino acids. V was trimmed by 5 bases and J by 0 bases, leaving 7 bases between them. The CDR3 nucleotides are TGTGCCAGCAGTGGTCGAGCTAACTATGGCTACACCTTC. Protein: CASSGRANYGYTF.

The rearrangement links TRBV20-1 to TRBJ2-1; 7 nucleotides align to TRBD2. With 3 bases clipped from V and 9 bases from J, the junction kept 11 bases outside the gene matches. This CDR3 spans 14 amino acids. The germline CDR1 and CDR2 sequences are DFQATT and SNEGSKA (reference sequence). CDR3 sequence: CSASRGGSGVEQFF. DNA for the CDR3: TGCAGTGCTAGTAGGGGCGGGAGTGGTGTTGAGCAGTTCTTC.

The J gene is TRBJ1-6, the V gene TRBV7-2; TRBD1 aligns across 8 bases. From germline, CDR1 is SGHTA and CDR2 FQGNSA. Trimming took 3 bases from V and 14 from J; bases not matched to a gene: 12. The CDR3 runs 15 residues. The CDR3 nucleotides are TGTGCCAGCAGCTTCGGACAGGGATTATCCGGAGCCCTCCACTTT. Protein sequence: CASSFGQGLSGALHF.

This chain uses TRBV19 with TRBJ1-1; no clear D gene. Between the trimmed V and J ends, which lost 7 bases and 1 base, there was a span of 7 bases. Germline values: CDR1 LNHDA, CDR2 SQIVND (reference sequence). This CDR3 has 12 amino acids. The CDR3 region is CASILGNTEAFF. In DNA, the CDR3 is TGTGCCAGTATTCTAGGGAACACTGAAGCTTTCTTT.

The chain is built from TRBV6-5 and TRBJ2-5; 10 bases agree with TRBD1. CDR3 length: 16 amino acids. V gave up 4 bases and J gave up 5 bases; unmatched junction bases: 10. Germline V gives CDR1 MNHEY, CDR2 SVGAGI. The CDR3, as DNA: TGTGCCAGCAGTTTGACAGGGGGCGCGGGTTATGAGACCCAGTACTTC. This gives the protein CASSLTGGAGYETQYF.

This clone appeared a single time. V and J are TRBV2 and TRBJ2-3, with no clear D. CDR1 and CDR2 from the germline V gene are SNHLY and FYNNEI. The CDR3 has 10 amino acids. Trimming removed 2 bases at V and 11 bases at J, with 5 bases between. CDR3 coding DNA: TGTGCCAGCAGTGAACAGAGGCAGTATTTT. It encodes CASSEQRQYF.

The genes are TRBV7-9 and TRBJ1-5, with unresolved D. Germline lookup yields CDR1 SEHNR and CDR2 FQNEAQ (reference sequence). Trimming pared 5 bases from V and 0 bases from J, leaving 11 bases between. The CDR3 is made up of 15 amino acids. The CDR3, as DNA: TGTGCCAGCAGCCCACCTGGGTCTAGCAATCAGCCCCAGCATTTT. Protein: CASSPPGSSNQPQHF.

This rearrangement joins TRBV2 to TRBJ1-3; 9 nucleotides line up with TRBD1. Germline CDR1 and CDR2: SNHLY and FYNNEI. V was clipped by 4 bases and J by 0 bases; unmatched bases: 4. The CDR3 sequence is 16 residues long. CDR3 bases: TGTGCCAGCAGTGGACAGGGGGGTCTCTCTGGAAACACCATATATTTT. This sequence encodes CASSGQGGLSGNTIYF.

The chain links TRBV5-3 to TRBJ2-7; TRBD2 aligns across 8 bases. TRBV5-3 carries the ORF label, with uncertain function. Germline trimming cut 4 bases from V and 5 bases from J; bases unmatched to any gene: 11. The CDR3 sequence is 15 residues long. The CDR3 protein is CARSTPGTRGNEQYF. CDR3 sequence (DNA): TGTGCCAGAAGCACTCCCGGGACTAGGGGGAACGAGCAGTACTTC.

The rearrangement links TRBV6-5 to TRBJ2-5; D is unresolved. This CDR3 comprises 11 residues. V was trimmed by 4 bases and J by 2 bases, leaving 2 bases between them. In germline, CDR1 is MNHEY, CDR2 SVGAGI. As DNA, the CDR3 is TGTGCCAGCAGTTCGCAAGAGACCCAGTACTTC. As protein: CASSSQETQYF.

This clone has only a few counts. The chain couples TRBV9 to TRBJ1-1; D unclear. The CDR3 covers 14 residues. V gave up 0 bases and J gave up 1 base, with 7 bases separating them. The germline V gene has CDR1 SGDLS and CDR2 YYNGEE. The CDR3 coding sequence is TGTGCCAGCAGCGTAGGGAACACGAACACTGAAGCTTTCTTT. This encodes CASSVGNTNTEAFF.

The chain joins TRBV29-1 to TRBJ2-7; D perhaps matches TRBD2 (6 bases). CDR1 is SQVTM, CDR2 ANQGSEA, per germline. The CDR3 contains 14 residues. Between the trimmed V and J ends, which lost 3 bases and 0 bases, there was a span of 12 bases. DNA of the CDR3: TGCAGCGTTGAGGGGGAGGTTAGCTCCTACGAGCAGTACTTC. It encodes CSVEGEVSSYEQYF.

The chain employs TRBV7-3 and TRBJ2-5, with D perhaps matching TRBD1 (6 bases). Germline CDR1 reads SGHTA; CDR2 reads FQGTGA. Trimming pared 2 bases from V and 4 bases from J, leaving 14 bases between. The CDR3 loop spans 15 amino acids. CDR3 sequence reads: CASSLGTGHAETQYF. CDR3 coding DNA: TGTGCCAGCAGCTTAGGCACAGGGCATGCAGAGACCCAGTACTTC. Filled out from reference TRBV7-3 and TRBJ2-5, the complete variable domain reads GAGVSQTPSNKVTEKGKYVELRCDPISGHTALYWYRQSLGQGPEFLIYFQGTGAADDSGLPNDRFFAVRPEGSVSTLKIQRTERGDSAVYLCASSLGTGHAETQYFGPGTRLLVL.

This rearrangement joins TRBV5-4 to TRBJ2-1; the match to TRBD2 covers 7 bases. Looked up from germline, CDR1 is SGHNT and CDR2 is YYREEE (reference sequence). V lost 2 bases, J lost 0 bases, and 17 bases stayed unmatched. This CDR3 contains 20 residues. The CDR3 DNA is TGTGCCAGCAGCTTACGTGGGGCTCCGGTGGGAGGGTCCTCCTACAATGAGCAGTTCTTC. This encodes CASSLRGAPVGGSSYNEQFF. Looking up the rest from reference TRBV5-4 and TRBJ2-1 gives the full variable domain: ETGVTQSPTHLIKTRGQQVTLRCSSQSGHNTVSWYQQALGQGPQFIFQYYREEENGRGNFPPRFSGLQFPNYSSELNVNALELDDSALYLCASSLRGAPVGGSSYNEQFFGPGTRLTVL.

The genes are TRBV27 and TRBJ2-3, with 8 bases fitting TRBD2. The CDR3 is made up of 18 amino acids. The ends lost 5 bases at V and 2 bases at J; junction bases unmatched: 15. The germline V gene has CDR1 MNHEY and CDR2 SMNVEV (reference sequence). For the CDR3, the DNA is TGTGCCAGCAGTCCCTCTCCCCCCTTAGCGGGGTTCACAGATACGCAGTATTTT. It translates to CASSPSPPLAGFTDTQYF.

Only one count was recorded for this clone. The V gene is TRBV24-1, the J gene TRBJ2-7; D unresolved. V lost 12 bases to trimming and J lost 5 bases, with 13 bases between them. The CDR3 runs 11 residues. CDR1 and CDR2 (germline): KGHDR, SFDVKD. The CDR3 nucleotides read TGTGCCCCACCAGTTGAGGACGAGCAGTACTTC. Translating it yields CAPPVEDEQYF.

The chain joins TRBV7-8 to TRBJ1-4; D remains unclear. The V gene lost 3 bases and the J gene lost 5 bases, with 7 bases spanning the gap. This CDR3 has 13 amino acids. In germline, CDR1 is SGHVS, CDR2 FQNEAQ. This chain's CDR3 is CASSLGGNEKLFF. In nucleotides, the CDR3 is TGTGCCAGCAGCTTGGGAGGGAATGAAAAACTGTTTTTT. Full variable domain (remainder filled in from reference TRBV7-8 and TRBJ1-4): GAGVSQSPRYKVAKRGQDVALRCDPISGHVSLFWYQQALGQGPEFLTYFQNEAQLDKSGLPSDRFFAERPEGSVSTLKIQRTQQEDSAVYLCASSLGGNEKLFFGSGTQLSVL.

The genes are TRBV6-5 and TRBJ2-5; 7 bases fit TRBD2. CDR3 length: 13 residues. The junction had 6 bases not matched to a gene; V was cut back by 6 bases and J by 5 bases. Germline V CDR1 and CDR2: MNHEY, SVGAGI. DNA of the CDR3: TGTGCCAGCAGCCGGGGGAGGGTGGAGACCCAGTACTTC. Translation gives CASSRGRVETQYF.

The rearrangement joins TRBV19 to TRBJ2-1, with TRBD2 as a possible D gene (6 bases). Germline V lookup: CDR1 LNHDA, CDR2 SQIVND (reference sequence). The CDR3 totals 14 residues. V was pared by 4 bases and J by 4 bases, with 11 bases between. For the CDR3, the DNA is TGTGCCAGTAGTAACAGGCTAGCGTACAATGAGCAGTTCTTC. Its translation: CASSNRLAYNEQFF. The full variable domain, with the rest looked up from reference TRBV19 and TRBJ2-1, is DGGITQSPKYLFRKEGQNVTLSCEQNLNHDAMYWYRQDPGQGLRLIYYSQIVNDFQKGDIAEGYSVSREKKESFPLTVTSAQKNPTAFYLCASSNRLAYNEQFFGPGTRLTVL.

The gene calls are TRBV2 and TRBJ1-2, with D possibly matching TRBD1 (6 bases). The germline V gene has CDR1 SNHLY and CDR2 FYNNEI. The CDR3 runs 13 residues. Trimming took 3 bases from V and 2 from J, leaving 7 bases between them. The CDR3 DNA is TGTGCCAGCAGTGATGGGGGCAACTATGGCTACACCTTC. Its translation: CASSDGGNYGYTF.

The chain is built from TRBV9 and TRBJ2-7; TRBD1 agrees at 8 bases. Germline-derived CDR1 and CDR2 are SGDLS and YYNGEE. The CDR3 is made up of 14 amino acids. J gave up 5 bases and V 3 bases, and 7 bases lay outside the gene matches. CDR3 in DNA: TGTGCCAGCAGCGAGAGGGGGACAGGCGACGAGCAGTACTTC. Its protein is CASSERGTGDEQYF.

The genes are TRBV30 and TRBJ2-2, with D possibly TRBD2 on 6 matching bases. V shed 5 bases and J shed 5 bases, with 12 bases lying between them. CDR3 length: 13 residues. CDR1 and CDR2 (germline): GTSNPN, SVGIG (reference sequence). CDR3 protein: CAWRTKETGELFF. The CDR3 coding sequence is TGTGCCTGGCGGACTAAGGAGACCGGGGAGCTGTTTTTT. The variable domain in full, with the rest retrieved from reference TRBV30 and TRBJ2-2, is SQTIHQWPATLVQPVGSPLSLECTVEGTSNPNLYWYRQAAGRGLQLLFYSVGIGQISSEVPQNLSASRPQDRQFILSSKKLLLSDSGFYLCAWRTKETGELFFGEGSRLTVL.

The gene calls are TRBV7-9 and TRBJ1-2; no clear D. This CDR3 is built from 13 residues. The V gene's germline CDR1 is SEHNR and CDR2 FQNEAQ (reference sequence). V was cut by 3 bases and J by 3 bases, with 8 bases left in between. CDR3 bases: TGTGCCAGCAGCTTTCCGAGGGACTATGGCTACACCTTC. Its translation is CASSFPRDYGYTF.